The rows below give T cell receptor beta chains drawn from one sample of a study of Ad26.COV2.S vaccination and SARS-CoV-2 variants. Measured with immunoSEQ multiplex PCR; TCRdb has only the in-frame clones, and not every one. The sample holds approximately 300,000 clones; over 80% are singletons and the top ten take approximately 2.2%. Specimen: peripheral blood, collected in a trial of Ad26.COV2.S vaccine versus placebo. These receptors all come from a person aged 18-65 years who received the Ad26.COV2.S COVID-19 vaccine or a placebo. Both conserved end residues are trimmed from each CDR3. Not all rows give a size; the values are once, few, many and, for expanded clones, a class.

V gene	clone size	J gene	CDR3 protein
TRBV7-9	.	TRBJ1-2	ASSLRDDGYT
TRBV5-4	few	TRBJ1-1	ASSRSGNSPEAF
TRBV29-1	.	TRBJ2-3	SVTPTSGTDTQY
TRBV27	.	TRBJ1-6	ASKTTGDNSPLH
TRBV20-1	.	TRBJ2-5	SASPTQGYSETQY
TRBV19	.	TRBJ1-5	ASSIKLIAGDYSNQPQH
TRBV6-2/TRBV6-3	.	TRBJ1-5	ASSFPTRGWGNQPQH
TRBV2	once	TRBJ2-3	ASRSLADTQY
TRBV14	once	TRBJ1-2	ASSRDRDRGYT
TRBV5-8	.	TRBJ1-4	ASSRYTTNEKLF
TRBV5-1	.	TRBJ1-4	ASSSQGGFYEKLF
TRBV6-1	.	TRBJ1-1	ASSEHTEAF
TRBV18	.	TRBJ1-2	ASSSSPDANYGYT
TRBV6-5	.	TRBJ1-4	ASNRGGHAEGKLF
TRBV2	.	TRBJ2-1	ASSELRGPYNEQF
TRBV19	.	TRBJ2-7	ASSIDLSGGAYEQY
TRBV5-1	.	TRBJ2-5	ASSLVHLQETQY
TRBV29-1	.	TRBJ1-2	SVEADRPYGYT
TRBV7-2	once	TRBJ2-3	ASSSGLRGTLDTQY
TRBV7-9	.	TRBJ2-1	ASSRTSGGAEQF
TRBV5-1	.	TRBJ2-7	ASSLGAYEQY
TRBV3-1/TRBV3-2	.	TRBJ2-5	ASSQDYPGRGETQY
TRBV7-9	.	TRBJ1-6	ASSSKSGTAYNSPLH
TRBV4-1	few	TRBJ2-6	ASTSSGANVLT
TRBV5-6	.	TRBJ1-2	ASSRDREVDYGYT
TRBV27	.	TRBJ2-1	ASSLSDSSKHNEQF
TRBV7-3	.	TRBJ1-5	ASSLTGGQPQH
TRBV2	.	TRBJ1-4	ASGAALGSEKLF
TRBV5-5	.	TRBJ2-3	ASSLPITSGGDTQY
TRBV6-5	.	TRBJ1-4	ASSYPAGGREKLF
TRBV24-1	.	TRBJ2-2	ATSDTDWDGELF
TRBV7-9	once	TRBJ2-7	ASSLPPGGAEQY
TRBV27	.	TRBJ2-1	ASSFRGPLYNEQF
TRBV3-1/TRBV3-2	.	TRBJ1-2	ASSQELEKKGYT
TRBV27	.	TRBJ2-3	ASIERGDRTDTQY